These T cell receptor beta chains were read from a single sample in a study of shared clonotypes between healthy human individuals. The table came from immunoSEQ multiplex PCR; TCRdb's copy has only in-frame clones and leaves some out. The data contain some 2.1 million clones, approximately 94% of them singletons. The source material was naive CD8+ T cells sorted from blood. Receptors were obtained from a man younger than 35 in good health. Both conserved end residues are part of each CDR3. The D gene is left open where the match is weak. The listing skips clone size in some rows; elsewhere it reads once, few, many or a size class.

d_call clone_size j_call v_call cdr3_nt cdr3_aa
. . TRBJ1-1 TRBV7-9 TGTGCCAGCAGCGCCCCGGGCCCTACGCCCGCTGAAGCTTTCTTT CASSAPGPTPAEAFF
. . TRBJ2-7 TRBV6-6 TGTGCCAGCAGTTACTCGATAGAGGGTTTTTACGAGCAGTACTTC CASSYSIEGFYEQYF
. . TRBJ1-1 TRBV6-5 TGTGCCAGCAGAACCCTAGGGGACACTGAAGCTTTCTTT CASRTLGDTEAFF
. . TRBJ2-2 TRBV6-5 TGTGCCAGCACAACCCAGTTTTACACCGGGGAGCTGTTTTTT CASTTQFYTGELFF
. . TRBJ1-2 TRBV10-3 TGTGCCATCAGTGCACAGGAAAATGGCTACACCTTC CAISAQENGYTF
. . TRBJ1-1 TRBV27 TGTGCCAGCAGTGGGGAGAACACTGAAGCTTTCTTT CASSGENTEAFF
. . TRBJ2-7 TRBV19 TGTGCCACAACGGGTCCCGACGCCTACGAGCAGTACTTC CATTGPDAYEQYF
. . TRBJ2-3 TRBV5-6 TGTGCCAGCAGCCTTCCGGGCCTCCAGGATACGCAGTATTTT CASSLPGLQDTQYF
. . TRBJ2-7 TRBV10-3 TGTGCCATCAGTGAAGGGGGAGGCTACGAGCAGTACTTC CAISEGGGYEQYF
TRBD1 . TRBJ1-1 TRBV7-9 TGTGCCAGCAGACCGGACAGGGGATTAATGAACACTGAAGCTTTCTTT CASRPDRGLMNTEAFF
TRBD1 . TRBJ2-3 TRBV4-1 TGCGCCAGCAGCGGACGACAGGGTTTAACAGATACGCAGTATTTT CASSGRQGLTDTQYF
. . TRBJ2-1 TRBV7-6 TGTGCCAGCAGTCCCAGGTCTGGATCCTACAATGAGCAGTTCTTC CASSPRSGSYNEQFF
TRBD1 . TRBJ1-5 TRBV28 TGTGCCAGCAGCCGGGGACAGCCAAATCAGCCCCAGCATTTT CASSRGQPNQPQHF
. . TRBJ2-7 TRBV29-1 TGCAGCGTTGTATTACGAACCTACGAGCAGTACTTC CSVVLRTYEQYF
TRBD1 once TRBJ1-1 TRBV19 TGTGCCAGCGGGACAGTGAACACTGAAGCTTTCTTT CASGTVNTEAFF
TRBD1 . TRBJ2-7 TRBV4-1 TGCGCCAGCAGCCAAACCACAGGGACAGGGGGCTACGAGCAGTACTTC CASSQTTGTGGYEQYF
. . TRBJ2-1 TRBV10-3 TGTGCCATCAACTCTCCGGGACGTCCACTAGCAGAGCAGTTCTTC CAINSPGRPLAEQFF
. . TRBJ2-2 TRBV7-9 TGTGCCAGCAGCTTCACAGAGTCTACCGGGGAGCTGTTTTTT CASSFTESTGELFF
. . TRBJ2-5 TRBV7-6 TGTGCCAGCAGCCGATTGATAGAAGAGACCCAGTACTTC CASSRLIEETQYF
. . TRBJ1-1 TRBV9 TGTGCCAGCAGCCCAGACCATACAGGGAGGACTGAAGCTTTCTTT CASSPDHTGRTEAFF
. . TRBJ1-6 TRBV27 TGTGCCAGCAGCCTGGCGGGTTTTTCCTATAATTCACCCCTCCACTTT CASSLAGFSYNSPLHF
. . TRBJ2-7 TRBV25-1 TGTGCCAGCAGTCCGCTGAGTCAAGGGAGGAACGAGCAGTACTTC CASSPLSQGRNEQYF
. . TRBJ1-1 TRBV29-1 TGCAGCGTTGTAACGGGTACTGAAGCTTTCTTT CSVVTGTEAFF